This is a list of T cell receptor beta chains from one sample in a study of untreated major depressive disorder. The data were produced by immunoSEQ multiplex PCR, yet TCRdb's version contains in-frame clones alone and is incomplete. The data contain about 20,000 clones, about 90% of them singletons. The sample comprised CD4+ T cells from PBMCs. The receptors come from a young woman in good health. The conserved cysteine and the conserved F or W are not part of the CDR3 here. Each record gives: V gene, J gene, clone size, CDR3 protein. Clone size, where shown, is once, few, many, or a class for clones that have expanded.

v_call: TRBV4-3
j_call: TRBJ1-2
clone_size: .
cdr3_aa: ASSQDRSGGYGYT

v_call: TRBV28
j_call: TRBJ1-3
clone_size: .
cdr3_aa: ASSTPSARVHTIY

v_call: TRBV11-2
j_call: TRBJ1-5
clone_size: .
cdr3_aa: ASSLGAGGPNQPQH

v_call: TRBV7-2
j_call: TRBJ2-5
clone_size: .
cdr3_aa: ASSLGPRRETQY

v_call: TRBV30
j_call: TRBJ1-4
clone_size: .
cdr3_aa: AWRKGGRNEKLF

v_call: TRBV2
j_call: TRBJ2-2
clone_size: .
cdr3_aa: ASRGMTGANTGELF

v_call: TRBV10-3
j_call: TRBJ1-3
clone_size: .
cdr3_aa: ASRGAGRSGNTIY

v_call: TRBV5-1
j_call: TRBJ2-7
clone_size: .
cdr3_aa: ASSSAGFADEQY

v_call: TRBV7-3
j_call: TRBJ1-3
clone_size: .
cdr3_aa: ASPSGVDREPGNTIY

v_call: TRBV7-9
j_call: TRBJ2-7
clone_size: .
cdr3_aa: ASSRTGGQY

v_call: TRBV6-5
j_call: TRBJ2-7
clone_size: once
cdr3_aa: ASSSQGGTYEQY

v_call: TRBV7-2
j_call: TRBJ2-1
clone_size: .
cdr3_aa: ASSYHNEQF

v_call: TRBV11-2
j_call: TRBJ1-4
clone_size: .
cdr3_aa: ASSSSYQGKEKLF

v_call: TRBV19
j_call: TRBJ2-1
clone_size: once
cdr3_aa: ASRTSGNPNEQF

v_call: TRBV30
j_call: TRBJ1-6
clone_size: .
cdr3_aa: AGRGQVASPLH

v_call: TRBV10-1
j_call: TRBJ2-7
clone_size: .
cdr3_aa: ASAPGGRSYEQY

v_call: TRBV9
j_call: TRBJ1-2
clone_size: .
cdr3_aa: ASSVDPEGYGYT

v_call: TRBV29-1
j_call: TRBJ1-3
clone_size: .
cdr3_aa: SADRGNGNTIY

v_call: TRBV5-4
j_call: TRBJ2-3
clone_size: .
cdr3_aa: ASSRTGLDTQY

v_call: TRBV4-3
j_call: TRBJ1-4
clone_size: .
cdr3_aa: ASSQESWGEKLF